This paragraph covers one TCR beta chain sequence. This clonotype appeared a few times. No antigen is known for it. Per-base quality was not reported, and no clone a single base away is much larger than it. TCRdb records Illumina NovaSeq 6000 as the sequencer. cDNA libraries for TCRalpha and TCRbeta were prepared by 5'RACE using constant-segment primers, with sample barcodes and unique molecular identifiers added. RNA was extracted from every sample with Trizol reagent. Amplification of the libraries took two PCR steps, and the second step added a second sample barcode plus Illumina TruSeq adapters. Libraries were sequenced on an Illumina NovaSeq with 2 x 150 bp paired-end reads. The published analysis was carried out like this. Demultiplexing of reads and collapsing into UMI-guided consensus sequences were performed with migec v1.2.7. With mixcr v2.1.11, UMI consensuses were aligned to TRA and TRB V and J templates and assembled into clonotypes. A clonotype was counted as expanded or contracted only if both edgeR and NoisET called the change significant, with noise models trained on biological replicates. For edgeR calls, the cutoffs were a false discovery rate-adjusted p below 0.01 and a log2 fold-change threshold of 1. As an exploratory analysis of dynamics, max-normalized trajectories of the 1000 most abundant clonotypes were examined with PCA combined with hierarchical clustering. The CD4 or CD8 phenotype of responding clones was assigned using the separately sequenced CD4+ and CD8+ repertoires. Starting from the raw public reads, TCRdb applied fastp trimming at Q25, assembled clones with MiXCR and retained in-frame beta chains. Rows are unified per CDR3 protein, each entry keeping the most common DNA and genes. TCRdb, not the authors, supplied the V and J calls. The sample yields some 68,000 distinct CDR3 sequences; 16% were counted once. The ten largest clones take up 25% to 35% of the sample.

The data were obtained in a study of T-cell memory formation after mild COVID-19 listed by TCRdb under 2021. Background for the entire study: TCR sequence clusters from the two donors were found to be largely donor specific. In two donors, T-cell clones that expanded and contracted after mild COVID-19 were followed by sequencing TCRalpha and TCRbeta repertoires longitudinally. Two young, previously healthy adult volunteers made up the cohort, one male and one female.

Ficoll-Paque density gradient centrifugation was the method used to isolate PBMCs. General conclusions and limits of the study: The study covered only a couple of mild cases, and larger cohorts including severe cases with pre-infection samples were considered necessary. Some responding clones were found in pre-infection memory, which suggests that pre-existing cross-reactive memory T cells took part in the SARS-CoV-2 response. Contracting CD4+ clones were located mainly in the CM and EM memory subsets, whereas CD8+ clones were found to be enriched in EMRA. Clones that contracted from day 15 to 85 showed balanced CD4/CD8 phenotypes, whereas a second wave of clones that expanded from day 15 to 37 leaned towards CD4+. SARS-CoV-2 specificity of the second-wave clones peaking on day 37 was not confirmed.

CDR3 length: 12 amino acids, cysteine to phenylalanine. Kept here is only the CDR3 DNA, which spans 36 bases and is read in frame from base 1. V lost 8 bases and J lost 2 bases; the stretch between them is 13 bases long. Sequences SQVTM (CDR1) and ANQGSEA (CDR2) are obtained from the germline V gene. The chain is encoded by TRBV29-1 joined to TRBJ2-7; the D segment could be TRBD1, given 6 matching bases. The TCR was taken from an adult woman who had mild COVID-19 (a few samples of this study predate the infection). The sample titles of this study are shuffled in the database, so cell type and time point are left out; the donor was told from shared clones. The sequenced sample was PBMCs or a T cell subset sorted from them (not recorded which). The sequenced DNA: TGCAGCACCCGGGACACCCCCTACGAGCAGTACTTC. Protein translation: CSTRDTPYEQYF.